This passage covers 16 T cell receptor beta chains from one sample sequenced in a study of blood T cell repertoires in COVID-19. Sequencing was performed with immunoSEQ multiplex PCR; in TCRdb, only in-frame clones are kept and a portion is missing. The table records about 220,000 clones, 83% of them present only once. Sequences were obtained from PBMCs or T cells enriched from blood (not recorded which). These receptor sequences come from a woman aged 50 to 60 who had been exposed to COVID-19.

The chain joins TRBV25-1 to TRBJ2-2; D is perhaps TRBD2 (5 bases). The CDR3 length is 14 residues. The V end lost 3 bases, the J end lost 7 bases, and 12 bases lay between the germline ends. Germline assignment: CDR1 MGHDK and CDR2 SYGVNS. CDR3 DNA sequence: TGTGCCAGCAGTGACGTCAACGGACTCGGGGAGCTGTTTTTT. It codes for CASSDVNGLGELFF.

A note on this clone: Other DNA sequences within the sample encode an identical CDR3. This chain connects TRBV11-2 to TRBJ2-2, with unresolved D. The V and J ends lost 0 bases and 6 bases respectively, with 8 bases between them. The germline gives CDR1 SGHAT, CDR2 FQNNGV. CDR3 length: 14 amino acids. The DNA for the CDR3 is TGTGCCAGCAGCTTAGATCGAGTAGCCGGGGAGCTGTTTTTT. This encodes CASSLDRVAGELFF. Full variable domain (rest looked up from reference TRBV11-2 and TRBJ2-2): EAGVAQSPRYKIIEKRQSVAFWCNPISGHATLYWYQQILGQGPKLLIQFQNNGVVDDSQLPKDRFSAERLKGVDSTLKIQPAKLEDSAVYLCASSLDRVAGELFFGEGSRLTVL.

This clone has a single count. J is TRBJ1-5 and V is TRBV18, with TRBD1 identical over 10 bases. The V and J ends lost 3 bases and 9 bases, in that order; junction bases with no gene match: 8. This CDR3 is built from 15 residues. Germline V lookup: CDR1 KGHSH, CDR2 LQKENI. The CDR3 protein is CASSPRQGAGRPQHF. DNA of the CDR3: TGTGCCAGCTCACCCAGACAGGGGGCAGGCCGGCCCCAGCATTTT.

The CDR3 loop is CASSLQKTQYF. The CDR3 bases are TGTGCCAGCAGCTTACAGAAGACCCAGTACTTC. This chain links TRBV28 with TRBJ2-5; D not resolved. Germline loops: CDR1 MDHEN, CDR2 SYDVKM. The germline V and J ends were trimmed by 6 bases and 6 bases, with 8 bases remaining between them. The CDR3 has 11 amino acids. Complete variable domain (other parts from reference TRBV28 and TRBJ2-5): DVKVTQSSRYLVKRTGEKVFLECVQDMDHENMFWYRQDPGLGLRLIYFSYDVKMKEKGDIPEGYSVSREKKERFSLILESASTNQTSMYLCASSLQKTQYFGPGTRLLVL.

This chain joins TRBV7-8 and TRBJ1-5; D is ambiguous. Germline values: CDR1 SGHVS, CDR2 FQNEAQ. CDR3 length equals 17 residues. The V gene lost 1 base and the J gene lost 1 base, with 14 bases spanning the gap. Here the CDR3 DNA reads TGTGCCAGCAGCTTAGGAGTTGGCGGCGGGAGCAATCAGCCCCAGCATTTT. As protein: CASSLGVGGGSNQPQHF.

The chain joins TRBV18 to TRBJ2-7; 11 nucleotides match TRBD2. Germline V gene data show CDR1 as KGHSH and CDR2 as LQKENI. J was trimmed by 1 base and V by 2 bases; bases with no gene match: 16. The CDR3 extends over 20 amino acids. The DNA for the CDR3 is TGTGCCAGCTCACCAGGGGCCAGGCGGACTAGCGGGCTACCTTCCTACGAGCAGTACTTC. This codes for CASSPGARRTSGLPSYEQYF.

The J gene is TRBJ1-2, the V gene TRBV2, with D tentatively TRBD1 (6 bases). This CDR3 comprises 15 residues. The V gene lost 7 bases and the J gene lost 4 bases, with 19 bases spanning the gap. The germline V gene encodes CDR1 SNHLY and CDR2 FYNNEI. The CDR3 is CASKENRAAGYGYTF. CDR3 nucleotide sequence: TGTGCCAGCAAGGAAAACAGGGCGGCGGGCTATGGCTACACCTTC.

The V gene is TRBV30, the J gene TRBJ1-2, with 7 nucleotides matching TRBD1. After removal of 3 bases from V and 2 bases from J, the junction contained 6 bases not matched to a gene. The CDR3 totals 14 residues. The germline CDR1 and CDR2 sequences are GTSNPN and SVGIG (reference sequence). The CDR3 nucleotides are TGTGCCTGGAGAGCAGAACAGGGGAACTATGGCTACACCTTC. Protein sequence: CAWRAEQGNYGYTF. The whole variable domain, remainder taken from reference TRBV30 and TRBJ1-2, is SQTIHQWPATLVQPVGSPLSLECTVEGTSNPNLYWYRQAAGRGLQLLFYSVGIGQISSEVPQNLSASRPQDRQFILSSKKLLLSDSGFYLCAWRAEQGNYGYTFGSGTRLTVV.

The V call is TRBV3-1 (or the pseudogene TRBV3-2), the J call TRBJ1-1; D is undetermined. The length of the CDR3 is 13 residues. V lost 3 bases and J lost 3, with 8 bases in between. Germline values: CDR1 LGHDT, CDR2 YNNKEL (reference sequence). This chain's CDR3 is CASSHYSHTEAFF. CDR3 in DNA: TGTGCCAGCAGCCACTACAGTCACACTGAAGCTTTCTTT.

This sequence joins TRBV6-6 and TRBJ1-1; a weak D match, TRBD1 (5 bases). Deletions cut 5 bases from V and 5 bases from J, with 12 bases between. Per the germline V gene, CDR1 is MNHNY and CDR2 is SVGAGI (reference sequence). This CDR3 spans 13 amino acids. The CDR3 loop is CASSPSGGTEAFF. CDR3 DNA: TGTGCCAGCAGTCCCAGCGGGGGGACTGAAGCTTTCTTT.

The chain couples TRBV5-4 to TRBJ2-3, with TRBD1 matching over 7 bases. CDR1 and CDR2 (germline): SGHNT, YYREEE (reference sequence). V gave up 2 bases and J gave up 2 bases; unmatched junction bases: 5. The CDR3 runs to 15 residues. The chain's CDR3 is CASSFDRADTDTQYF. CDR3 in DNA: TGTGCCAGCAGCTTTGACAGGGCGGACACAGATACGCAGTATTTT.

This CDR3 is CASDRGNTIYF. The CDR3 bases are TGTGCCAGCGACAGGGGAAACACCATATATTTT. This rearrangement joins TRBV19 to TRBJ1-3; tentatively, D is TRBD1 (6 bases). The V gene's germline CDR1 is LNHDA and CDR2 SQIVND (reference sequence). The CDR3 runs 11 residues. Trimming removed 9 bases from V and 4 bases from J, with 7 bases in between.

The chain is built from TRBV7-2 and TRBJ2-5; 9 nucleotides agree with TRBD2. The CDR3 sequence is 17 residues long. Losses at the gene ends were 5 bases for V and 5 bases for J; bases not matched to a gene: 15. The germline gives CDR1 SGHTA, CDR2 FQGNSA. The CDR3: CASSPPGPKRGAETQYF. The CDR3 bases are TGTGCCAGCAGCCCCCCCGGTCCGAAGCGGGGGGCCGAGACCCAGTACTTC.

The chain is built from TRBV5-4 and TRBJ2-1, with TRBD2 matching 9 bases. Germline V gene sequence: CDR1 SGHNT, CDR2 YYREEE (reference sequence). The CDR3 has 16 amino acids. Unmatched junction bases numbered 11, after V lost 4 bases and J lost 6 bases. DNA of the CDR3: TGTGCCAGCAGCCCACTGACTAGCGGAGGAGGCAATGAGCAGTTCTTC. Protein: CASSPLTSGGGNEQFF.

This clone was counted once. The chain uses TRBV19 and TRBJ1-5; D perhaps matches TRBD1 (5 bases). The ends were cut back, 2 bases at V and 6 bases at J, with 11 bases in the middle. Germline CDR1 reads LNHDA; CDR2 reads SQIVND (reference sequence). The CDR3 length is 14 residues. The CDR3 DNA follows: TGTGCCAGTAGTATACGCGGGGGGGGTCAGCCCCAGCATTTT. Translated: CASSIRGGGQPQHF.

The CDR3 protein is CASSITSPGQGSYGYTF. In DNA form, the CDR3 reads TGTGCCAGTAGTATAACTTCACCCGGACAGGGGTCCTATGGCTACACCTTC. The chain uses TRBV19 and TRBJ1-2, with 9 bases matching TRBD1. J was trimmed by 4 bases and V by 2 bases; bases with no gene match: 11. Per the germline V gene, CDR1 is LNHDA and CDR2 is SQIVND (reference sequence). The CDR3 is 17 amino acids.